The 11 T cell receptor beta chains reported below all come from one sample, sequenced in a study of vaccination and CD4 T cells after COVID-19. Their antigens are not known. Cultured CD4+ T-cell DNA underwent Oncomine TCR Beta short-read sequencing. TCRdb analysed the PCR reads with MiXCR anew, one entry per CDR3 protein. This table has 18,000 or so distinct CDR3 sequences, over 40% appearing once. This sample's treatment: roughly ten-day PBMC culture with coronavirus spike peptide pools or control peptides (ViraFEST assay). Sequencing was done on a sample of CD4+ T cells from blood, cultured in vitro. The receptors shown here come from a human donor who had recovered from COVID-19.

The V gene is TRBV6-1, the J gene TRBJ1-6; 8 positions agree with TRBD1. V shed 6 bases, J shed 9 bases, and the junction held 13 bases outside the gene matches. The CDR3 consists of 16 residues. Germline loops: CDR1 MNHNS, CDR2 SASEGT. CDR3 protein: CASREQGDSNSSPLHF. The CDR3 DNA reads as TGTGCCAGCAGAGAACAGGGGGATTCTAACAGTTCACCCCTCCACTTT.

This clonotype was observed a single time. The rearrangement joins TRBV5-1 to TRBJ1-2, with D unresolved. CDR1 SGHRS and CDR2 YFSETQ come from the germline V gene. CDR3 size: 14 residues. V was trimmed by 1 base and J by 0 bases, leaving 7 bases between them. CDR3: CASSLLDANYGYTF. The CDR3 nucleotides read TGCGCCAGCAGCTTGTTGGATGCTAACTATGGCTACACCTTC.

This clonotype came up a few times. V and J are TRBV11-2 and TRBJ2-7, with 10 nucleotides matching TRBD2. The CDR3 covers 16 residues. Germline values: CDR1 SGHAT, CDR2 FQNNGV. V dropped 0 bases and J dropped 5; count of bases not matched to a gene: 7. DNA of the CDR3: TGTGCCAGCAGCTTAGAAAGCGGGAGGGCCTCAAACGAGCAGTACTTC. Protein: CASSLESGRASNEQYF.

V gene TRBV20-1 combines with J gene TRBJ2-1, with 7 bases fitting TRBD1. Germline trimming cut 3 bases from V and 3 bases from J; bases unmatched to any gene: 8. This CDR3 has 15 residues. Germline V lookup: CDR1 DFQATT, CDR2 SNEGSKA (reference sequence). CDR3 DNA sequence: TGCAGTGCTAGGGATGGGGGACAGAACTACAATGAGCAGTTCTTC. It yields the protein CSARDGGQNYNEQFF.

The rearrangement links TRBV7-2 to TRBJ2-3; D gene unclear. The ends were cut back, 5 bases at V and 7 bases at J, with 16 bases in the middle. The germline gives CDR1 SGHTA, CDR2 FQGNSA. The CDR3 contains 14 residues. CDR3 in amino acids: CASSPRTISHTQYF. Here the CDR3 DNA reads TGTGCCAGCAGCCCCCGGACCATTAGTCATACGCAGTATTTT.

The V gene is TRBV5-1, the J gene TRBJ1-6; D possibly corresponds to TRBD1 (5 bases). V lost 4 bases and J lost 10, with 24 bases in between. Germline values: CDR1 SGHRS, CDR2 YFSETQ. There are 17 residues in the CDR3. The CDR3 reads CASSLFPGTLSGSPLHF. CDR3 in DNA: TGCGCCAGCAGCCTGTTCCCCGGGACTTTGTCTGGCTCACCCCTCCACTTT.

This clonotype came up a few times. CDR3 DNA sequence: TGTGCCACCGGGACTAGCGGGACCACAGATACGCAGTATTTT. Translation: CATGTSGTTDTQYF. This chain links TRBV10-3 with TRBJ2-3, with 13 bases matching TRBD2. Germline trimming cut 10 bases from V and 2 bases from J; bases unmatched to any gene: 3. Germline V gives CDR1 ENHRY, CDR2 SYGVKD. The CDR3 extends over 14 amino acids.

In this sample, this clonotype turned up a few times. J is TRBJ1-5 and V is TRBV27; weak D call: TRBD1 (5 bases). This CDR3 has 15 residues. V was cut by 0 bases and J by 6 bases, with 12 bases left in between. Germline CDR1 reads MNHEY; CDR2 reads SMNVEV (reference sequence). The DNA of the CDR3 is TGTGCCAGCAGTTTATCTTCCGGGGCCAGTCAGCCCCAGCATTTT. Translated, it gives CASSLSSGASQPQHF.

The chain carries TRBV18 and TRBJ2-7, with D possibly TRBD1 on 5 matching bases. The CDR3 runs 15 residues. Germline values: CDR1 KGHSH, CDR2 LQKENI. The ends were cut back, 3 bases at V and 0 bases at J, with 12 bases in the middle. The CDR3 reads CASSPGQGFSYEQYF. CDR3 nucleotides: TGTGCCAGCTCACCGGGGCAGGGCTTCTCCTACGAGCAGTACTTC.

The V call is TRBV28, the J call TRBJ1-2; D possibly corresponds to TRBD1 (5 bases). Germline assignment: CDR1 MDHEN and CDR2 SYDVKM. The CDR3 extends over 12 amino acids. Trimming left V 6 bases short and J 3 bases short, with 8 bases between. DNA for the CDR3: TGTGCCAGCAGGGGGGTTTACTATGGCTACACCTTC. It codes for CASRGVYYGYTF.

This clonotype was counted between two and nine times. The CDR3 sequence is CASSQRGSEKLFF. The CDR3 DNA sequence: TGTGCCAGCAGCCAGAGAGGGAGCGAAAAACTGTTTTTT. This sequence joins TRBV7-9 and TRBJ1-4; D is ambiguous. Germline V lookup: CDR1 SEHNR, CDR2 FQNEAQ (reference sequence). Trimming pared 5 bases from V and 8 bases from J, leaving 12 bases between. This CDR3 region has 13 residues.